One sample yielded the 20 T cell receptor beta chains listed below, sequenced in a study of cytomegalovirus exposure and HLA in healthy donors. Sequenced by immunoSEQ multiplex PCR; TCRdb stores in-frame clones only, minus some. The profile covers around 200,000 clones, with around 88% appearing a single time and just under 3% taken by the ten largest. What was sequenced was PBMCs. All receptors derive from a woman aged 18-29 years in good health and CMV-seronegative.

The sample holds a few counts of this clone. Other DNA sequences in the sample encode the same CDR3. The chain joins TRBV2 to TRBJ1-5; the match to TRBD1 covers 8 bases. The V segment lost 5 bases and the J segment 7 bases; nucleotides outside the gene matches: 7. Germline values: CDR1 SNHLY, CDR2 FYNNEI. The length of the CDR3 is 14 residues. CDR3 DNA sequence: TGTGCCAGCAGTCCCGGACAGGGCTACCAGCCCCAGCATTTT. This codes for CASSPGQGYQPQHF.

The gene calls are TRBV25-1 and TRBJ2-7; the match to TRBD1 covers 7 bases. Germline-derived CDR1 and CDR2 are MGHDK and SYGVNS. This CDR3 has 13 residues. V lost 7 bases and J lost 4; bases outside the gene matches: 7. The CDR3 reads CASTQTGVYEQYF. The CDR3 bases are TGTGCCAGCACCCAAACAGGGGTTTACGAGCAGTACTTC.

The V and J genes are TRBV27 and TRBJ2-7, with TRBD2 matching 15 bases. With V trimmed by 4 bases and J by 4 bases, 8 bases remained unmatched. CDR3 length equals 17 residues. Germline V gene lookup returns CDR1 MNHEY and CDR2 SMNVEV (reference sequence). Here the CDR3 reads CASSSGLAGGKGYEQYF. As DNA, the CDR3 is TGTGCCAGCAGTTCAGGACTAGCGGGAGGGAAAGGGTACGAGCAGTACTTC.

The chain links TRBV7-2 to TRBJ2-7; D not resolved. The CDR3 runs to 14 residues. With 7 bases removed from V and 0 bases from J, the gap between germline ends came to 13 bases. Germline CDR1 and CDR2: SGHTA and FQGNSA. The CDR3 DNA reads TGTGCCAGCAACAAACATCCTAGCTCCTACGAGCAGTACTTC. Amino acids: CASNKHPSSYEQYF.

V and J are TRBV28 and TRBJ2-1; D is ambiguous. Trimming cost V 7 bases and J 6 bases, with 16 bases left between them. This CDR3 comprises 14 residues. The germline CDR1 and CDR2 sequences are MDHEN and SYDVKM. The CDR3 sequence is CASNLRGFRNEQFF. The DNA for the CDR3 is TGTGCCAGCAATCTAAGAGGTTTTCGCAATGAGCAGTTCTTC. Together with reference TRBV28 and TRBJ2-1, the CDR3 gives the full variable domain: DVKVTQSSRYLVKRTGEKVFLECVQDMDHENMFWYRQDPGLGLRLIYFSYDVKMKEKGDIPEGYSVSREKKERFSLILESASTNQTSMYLCASNLRGFRNEQFFGPGTRLTVL.

The V call is TRBV9, the J call TRBJ2-2; tentatively, D is TRBD2 (6 bases). This CDR3 spans 15 amino acids. V gave up 1 base and J gave up 5 bases, with 12 bases separating them. Germline V gene lookup returns CDR1 SGDLS and CDR2 YYNGEE. The CDR3 spells CASSVHGTETGELFF. The CDR3 coding sequence is TGTGCCAGCAGCGTACACGGGACTGAGACCGGGGAGCTGTTTTTT.

This sequence joins TRBV7-9 and TRBJ2-1; 7 bases are a match to TRBD1. Germline V lookup: CDR1 SEHNR, CDR2 FQNEAQ (reference sequence). The trim removed 1 base at V and 7 bases at J, leaving 4 bases unmatched. The CDR3 contains 14 residues. CDR3 protein: CASSLEGRGNEQFF. The CDR3 DNA reads as TGTGCCAGCAGCTTAGAGGGCAGGGGGAATGAGCAGTTCTTC.

The rearrangement uses TRBV9 and TRBJ2-4; a weak D match, TRBD1 (8 bases). The germline V gene encodes CDR1 SGDLS and CDR2 YYNGEE. The CDR3 sequence is 17 residues long. V was trimmed by 3 bases and J by 3 bases, leaving 19 bases between them. The CDR3 protein is CASSASGQGGSKNIQYF. The CDR3 DNA reads as TGTGCCAGCAGCGCATCTGGACAGGGCGGGAGCAAAAACATTCAGTACTTC.

V gene TRBV10-3 combines with J gene TRBJ2-7, with TRBD1 matching 7 bases. Trimming took 4 bases from V and 6 from J; bases not matched to a gene: 9. Per the germline V gene, CDR1 is ENHRY and CDR2 is SYGVKD. The CDR3 has 14 residues. The chain's CDR3 is CAISAPETGIEQYF. The CDR3 DNA is TGTGCCATCAGTGCCCCAGAGACAGGGATCGAGCAGTACTTC.

The chain has TRBV5-1 and TRBJ1-1; TRBD1 might be the D (5 bases). CDR3 size: 13 residues. Germline V gene data show CDR1 as SGHRS and CDR2 as YFSETQ. V lost 3 bases and J 3 bases, leaving 9 bases between the germline ends. The CDR3 region has the DNA TGCGCCAGCAGCTCAACAGGACACACTGAAGCTTTCTTT. Its protein is CASSSTGHTEAFF.

The chain recombines TRBV11-2 with TRBJ2-1; no definite D call. Between the trimmed V and J ends, which lost 4 bases and 3 bases, there was a span of 13 bases. Germline assignment: CDR1 SGHAT and CDR2 FQNNGV. The CDR3 is made up of 15 amino acids. The CDR3 spells CASSYDFGIYNEQFF. CDR3 DNA: TGTGCCAGCAGCTACGACTTTGGAATCTACAATGAGCAGTTCTTC.

The chain joins TRBV4-2 to TRBJ2-2; 15 bases fit TRBD2. The germline V gene has CDR1 LGHNA and CDR2 YNFKEQ. J was trimmed by 4 bases and V by 3 bases; bases with no gene match: 9. This CDR3 spans 19 amino acids. CDR3 coding DNA: TGTGCCAGCAGCCAGCCTGGACTAGCGGGAGGGCCGGGCACCGGGGAGCTGTTTTTT. Translating it yields CASSQPGLAGGPGTGELFF.

The CDR3 loop is CASSFNVGGGEQFF. The CDR3 DNA is TGCGCCAGCAGCTTTAACGTAGGGGGCGGTGAGCAGTTCTTC. The chain carries TRBV5-1 and TRBJ2-1; 7 positions agree with TRBD1. The V gene end was trimmed by 2 bases and the J gene end by 9 bases; junction bases not matched to a gene: 8. Germline CDR1 SGHRS, CDR2 YFSETQ. The CDR3 contains 14 residues.

The chain links TRBV6-1 to TRBJ1-5; possibly TRBD1 for D (5 bases). This CDR3 has 13 amino acids. The V gene lost 3 bases and the J gene lost 7 bases, with 10 bases spanning the gap. Germline lookup yields CDR1 MNHNS and CDR2 SASEGT. CDR3 in amino acids: CASSEVRDQPQHF. CDR3 sequence (DNA): TGTGCCAGCAGTGAGGTGCGGGACCAGCCCCAGCATTTT.

The rearrangement uses TRBV6-7 and TRBJ1-3, with D perhaps matching TRBD1 (6 bases). TRBV6-7 is an ORF; its function is uncertain. There are 17 residues in the CDR3. With 2 bases removed from V and 8 bases from J, the gap between germline ends came to 22 bases. In DNA form, the CDR3 reads TGTGCCAGCAGTTACCCGTGGGGGCACGAGAATGGGGACACCATATATTTT. Residues: CASSYPWGHENGDTIYF.

This chain links TRBV27 with TRBJ2-7; tentatively, D is TRBD2 (7 bases). This CDR3 is 14 amino acids long. Trimming cost V 4 bases and J 9 bases, with 19 bases left between them. The germline CDR1 and CDR2 sequences are MNHEY and SMNVEV (reference sequence). The CDR3 DNA reads as TGTGCCAGCAGTTCCTTACAGGGAGGGGGAACGCAGTACTTC. It specifies CASSSLQGGGTQYF.

This clone was detected once. The chain combines TRBV25-1 with TRBJ1-2; a weak D match, TRBD1 (5 bases). There are 15 residues in the CDR3. Germline loops: CDR1 MGHDK, CDR2 SYGVNS. Trimming took off 3 bases at V and 8 bases at J, with 19 bases between the two ends. CDR3 coding DNA: TGTGCCAGCAGTGAGGCCCGCACAGGAGGGCAGGGCTACACCTTC. Translated, it gives CASSEARTGGQGYTF.

The chain recombines TRBV7-8 with TRBJ2-3; 9 positions agree with TRBD2. CDR3 length: 15 residues. Germline lookup yields CDR1 SGHVS and CDR2 FQNEAQ. Trimming cost V 2 bases and J 6 bases; bases outside gene matches: 6. Here the CDR3 reads CASSLSAGGGDTQYF. CDR3 nucleotides: TGTGCCAGCAGCTTAAGTGCGGGAGGGGGGGATACGCAGTATTTT.

The V and J genes are TRBV11-2 and TRBJ1-2; D perhaps matches TRBD1 (6 bases). Germline V gene lookup returns CDR1 SGHAT and CDR2 FQNNGV. The V end was cut by 5 bases, the J end by 8 bases, with 27 bases between. This CDR3 is built from 17 residues. CDR3 DNA sequence: TGTGCCAGCAGCCGACCGGGGCGGGGCGGGGGGGCAGGGGGCTACACCTTC. It translates to CASSRPGRGGGAGGYTF.

The chain joins TRBV4-1 to TRBJ2-4; D gene unclear. This CDR3 spans 13 amino acids. V lost 3 bases and J lost 0, with 3 bases in between. Germline lookup yields CDR1 MGHRA and CDR2 YSYEKL. The CDR3 DNA sequence: TGCGCCAGCAGCCACTTAGCCAAAAACATTCAGTACTTC. Encoded protein: CASSHLAKNIQYF.